The clone carrying this TCR beta chain was detected a few times. What it recognizes is unknown. TCRdb called the reads again in MiXCR, with one record for every CDR3 protein. The table lists approximately 500,000 distinct CDR3 sequences, about 17% of them singletons. The V and J ends lost 8 bases and 7 bases respectively, with 14 bases between them. CDR1 SNHLY and CDR2 FYNNEI come from the germline V gene. The CDR3 runs to 12 residues. The entry originates in a study of T cell repertoires in cytomegalovirus infection. Whole-study findings and limits: Carriage of CMV together with the relevant HLA was identifiable through cumulative public TCR beta family frequency. CMV-specific TCR beta clonotypes restricted by HLA-C dominated the ex vivo response.

The TCR was taken from a human donor in good health (CMV status not recorded). Some clones in this sample may be carry-over from other donors' samples. What was sequenced was CD8+ T cells from PBMCs. The chain recombines TRBV2 with TRBJ1-1; D is uncertain. DNA of the CDR3: TGTGCCAGCCGCTTTGAGGAAGGTGAAGCTTTCTTT. It translates to CASRFEEGEAFF.